This T cell receptor (beta chain) was sequenced in a study of cytomegalovirus exposure and HLA in healthy donors. Germline V gene data show CDR1 as SGHNT and CDR2 as YYREEE (reference sequence). This CDR3 spans 12 amino acids. V lost 3 bases and J 3 bases, leaving 6 bases between the germline ends. PCR primers comprised 60 Vbeta and 13 Jbeta primers. The assay was immunoSEQ multiplex PCR, and TCRdb's table has in-frame clones only and misses some. The table lists 160,000 or so clones, about 80% of them singletons. With respect to this clone: Antigen specificity is unknown.

The study, taken as a whole, reports: The study recorded 164 TCR beta chains that were cytomegalovirus-associated. A reported reduction in N-insertions relative to the roughly 640-donor mean was seen in an Asian-associated ancestry cluster in a later analysis.

Sequenced input: PBMCs. This TCR was recovered from a man between 50 and 59 years old in good health and CMV-seropositive. The J gene is TRBJ1-2, the V gene TRBV5-4; D gene ambiguous. The CDR3 protein is CASSSTDYGYTF. The CDR3 nucleotides are TGTGCCAGCAGCTCCACAGACTATGGCTACACCTTC.